Given below is one T cell receptor (beta chain) in context. How the authors handled the data: Scientists estimated how many nucleated cells there were by amplifying reference gene primers. Measured with immunoSEQ multiplex PCR; TCRdb has only the in-frame clones, and not every one. That table is the source of V, J and clone size, and D and trimming were worked out from the DNA. The sample includes 250,000 to 350,000 clones, less than 85% of them seen just once. The source of the sample is a study of blood T cell repertoires in COVID-19. Study details: The origin of the acute and convalescent COVID-19 samples was the United States, Italy and Spain.

Germline V gene sequence: CDR1 DFQATT, CDR2 SNEGSKA (reference sequence). The CDR3 totals 15 residues. The ends were cut back, 5 bases at V and 1 base at J, with 17 bases in the middle. Patients from Seattle were sampled longitudinally, starting during active infection. The TCR comes from a human donor with COVID-19, enrolled during active disease. The donor label of this sample is uncertain. J is TRBJ2-5 and V is TRBV20-1; no clear D gene. The specimen was peripheral blood. CDR3 DNA sequence: TGCAGTGCTGGTGACCTCATTACTTTCCAAGAGACCCAGTACTTC. Protein product: CSAGDLITFQETQYF.